The 11 T cell receptor beta chains in this list originate from one sample, sequenced in a study of blood T cell repertoires in COVID-19. Assay used: immunoSEQ multiplex PCR; TCRdb lists only in-frame clones, some missing. The data show about 91,000 clones, with 88% seen just once and around 4.9% held by the top ten. The sequencing sample was made of peripheral blood. Every receptor here comes from an elderly woman with active COVID-19.

This clone came up a few times. This rearrangement joins TRBV18 to TRBJ1-5, with a weak D call TRBD1 (5 bases). Germline V gene data show CDR1 as KGHSH and CDR2 as LQKENI. Trimming shortened V by 6 bases and J by 9 bases, and 15 bases separated the two germline ends. The CDR3 is 13 residues long. CDR3 protein: CASSRGTEGPQHF. In DNA form, the CDR3 reads TGTGCCAGCTCCCGTGGGACGGAGGGGCCCCAGCATTTT.

The rearrangement joins TRBV6-5 to TRBJ2-5; 9 nucleotides align to TRBD2. The CDR3 runs 15 residues. The V and J ends lost 7 bases and 5 bases, in that order; junction bases with no gene match: 11. Per germline, CDR1 MNHEY and CDR2 SVGAGI. CDR3 region: CASTSTGLARETQYF. The CDR3 region has the DNA TGTGCCAGCACCTCAACGGGACTAGCTAGGGAGACCCAGTACTTC.

The V gene is TRBV2, the J gene TRBJ2-5; no clear D. This CDR3 spans 13 amino acids. The germline V gene has CDR1 SNHLY and CDR2 FYNNEI. V was trimmed by 4 bases and J by 5 bases, leaving 11 bases between them. This CDR3 reads CASSGEVWETQYF. DNA of the CDR3: TGTGCCAGCAGTGGTGAGGTCTGGGAGACCCAGTACTTC. Drawing the rest from reference TRBV2 and TRBJ2-5, the complete variable domain is EPEVTQTPSHQVTQMGQEVILRCVPISNHLYFYWYRQILGQKVEFLVSFYNNEISEKSEIFDDQFSVERPDGSNFTLKIRSTKLEDSAMYFCASSGEVWETQYFGPGTRLLVL.

The V and J genes are TRBV7-9 and TRBJ2-3; possibly TRBD2 for D (5 bases). V was clipped by 11 bases and J by 4 bases, with 13 bases between them. Germline V gene lookup returns CDR1 SEHNR and CDR2 FQNEAQ (reference sequence). The CDR3 sequence is 12 residues long. The chain's CDR3 is CAGREVADTQYF. The CDR3, as DNA: TGTGCCGGACGGGAAGTAGCAGATACGCAGTATTTT.

The chain has TRBV27 and TRBJ2-3; D unresolved. With 3 bases removed from V and 1 base from J, the gap between germline ends came to 8 bases. CDR1 and CDR2 (germline): MNHEY, SMNVEV (reference sequence). The CDR3 has 14 amino acids. The CDR3, as DNA: TGTGCCAGCAGTTTCAATCAGGGCACAGATACGCAGTATTTT. Translating it yields CASSFNQGTDTQYF.

This chain links TRBV5-1 with TRBJ2-5; TRBD2 aligns across 11 bases. Germline lookup yields CDR1 SGHRS and CDR2 YFSETQ. CDR3 length equals 15 residues. Trimming at V came to 1 base and at J to 4 bases, leaving 3 bases not matched to a gene. CDR3 bases: TGCGCCAGCAGCTTGAAACTAGCGGGAGCAGAGACCCAGTACTTC. It is translated as CASSLKLAGAETQYF.

The V call is TRBV4-2, the J call TRBJ1-6, with 7 positions matching TRBD1. Germline trimming cut 4 bases from V and 10 bases from J; bases unmatched to any gene: 10. This CDR3 is 15 amino acids long. Per the germline V gene, CDR1 is LGHNA and CDR2 is YNFKEQ. The CDR3 DNA is TGTGCCAGCAGCCCTCCCAGACAGGGTCACTCACCCCTCCACTTT. This sequence encodes CASSPPRQGHSPLHF.

CDR3 residues: CATSSGPLGISQPQHF. Here the CDR3 DNA reads TGTGCCACCAGTAGCGGCCCGCTAGGAATCAGTCAGCCCCAGCATTTT. This chain uses TRBV24-1 with TRBJ1-5; no clear D. The V gene's germline CDR1 is KGHDR and CDR2 SFDVKD. This CDR3 region has 16 residues. Trimming took off 6 bases at V and 6 bases at J, with 20 bases between the two ends.

The chain combines TRBV9 with TRBJ2-1; D is unresolved. The CDR3 runs 15 residues. CDR1 is SGDLS, CDR2 YYNGEE, per germline. The V gene lost 2 bases and the J gene lost 1 base, with 10 bases spanning the gap. Written as DNA, the CDR3 is TGTGCCAGCAGCGTCACTATCGGATCCTACAATGAGCAGTTCTTC. Its protein is CASSVTIGSYNEQFF.

The gene calls are TRBV6-5 and TRBJ1-6, with 8 bases fitting TRBD1. V was pared by 2 bases and J by 5 bases, with 2 bases of the junction left unmatched. Germline V gene sequence: CDR1 MNHEY, CDR2 SVGAGI. This CDR3 is built from 15 residues. This CDR3 is CASSYQGANNSPLHF. The CDR3 DNA sequence: TGTGCCAGCAGTTACCAGGGGGCGAATAATTCACCCCTCCACTTT.

This chain joins TRBV6-5 and TRBJ2-3; D uncertain. The CDR3 is made up of 12 amino acids. V was trimmed by 5 bases and J by 8 bases, leaving 11 bases between them. The germline gives CDR1 MNHEY, CDR2 SVGAGI. The CDR3 coding sequence is TGTGCCAGCAGTCCGATTGGCGGTACGCAGTATTTT. Translating gives CASSPIGGTQYF.